The T cell receptor (beta chain) under discussion was sequenced for a study of graft-versus-host responses after intestinal transplantation. Looking at the study overall: Tacrolimus and steroids were given for about three years to all recipients after anti-thymocyte globulin induction. Findings and caveats of the study: The marrow of recipients harbored GvH clones, and ileum or blood showed some of them first.

Lamina propria and intraepithelial lymphocytes were released by processing graft tissue. Sequencing used immunoSEQ multiplex PCR; TCRdb keeps in-frame clones, though not all of them. The top ten clones hold 4.8% of a sample with 4,000 or so clones, 70% to 90% of them seen once. Germline CDR1 KGHSH, CDR2 LQKENI. The CDR3 consists of 12 residues. Deletions cut 6 bases from V and 7 bases from J, with 10 bases between. This clone came up a few times. Its matching antigen is unknown. Source: ileum tissue, taken approximately 660 days after intestinal transplant. The rearrangement links TRBV18 to TRBJ1-5, with unresolved D. The receptor's source is a human patient who received an intestinal transplant, so some T cells may come from the graft donor. The CDR3 nucleotides read TGTGCCAGCTCCGATACGTCCCAGCCCCAGCATTTT. This gives the protein CASSDTSQPQHF.